The source of this T cell receptor (beta chain) is a study of cytomegalovirus exposure and HLA in healthy donors (dated by TCRdb to the late 2010s). Notes on the research overall: According to an earlier analysis of several hundred of the donors, about 190 million T cells yielded 90 million to 130 million unique TCR beta sequences and 276 Gb of sequence data. An early release that covered fewer than 750 HLA-typed donors contained 300 to 350 gigabases of sequencing data and 75 million to 100 million unique TCR sequences. Among the approximately 400 genotyped donors, approximately 77% belonged to the genetic ancestry cluster associated with self-reported Caucasian donors. The study was designed to test whether signatures of past pathogen exposure could be identified by cataloging public T cell receptors. The T cell repertoires of 666 subjects were profiled by immunosequencing and related to cytomegalovirus serostatus. Along with the roughly 670-subject first cohort, a separate validation cohort of over a hundred different subjects was used. High-throughput TCR immunosequencing, statistical association of individual TCRs with disease status, and machine learning were combined to predict cytomegalovirus infection status. To study patterns of TCR occurrence, a later analysis re-analyzed previously published TCR beta repertoires from 666 donors and added high-resolution HLA genotyping. Rather than using new phenotypic data, the later analysis identified candidate immune exposures from TCR beta sequences and from how often those sequences occurred across donors. In an earlier analysis of 587 of the donors, high-throughput TCR beta sequencing was used to judge whether each TCR beta V gene segment behaved as functional or pseudogenic. Donor age, sex, ethnicity and CMV serostatus were compiled alongside the repertoire data. In a later genetic analysis, genome-wide SNP genotypes for about 65% of the roughly 670 donors were used, and that subset was treated as a discovery cohort. Every discovery cohort repertoire had been produced on one sequencing platform. HLA typing covered class I and class II loci at four-digit resolution. The number of donors typed differed by locus, with about 620-630 for A, B, C, DRB1 and DQB1, about 500 for DQA1, 600 to 610 for DPA1, and over 400 for DPB1. Because of strong linkage in the cohort, five DR-DQ haplotypes were treated as single units for association and clustering. On average, 235,054 unique TCR beta nucleotide sequences were sequenced per donor among some 430 genotyped donors of the cohort, with roughly 18% of those sequences being non-productive.

Study-level results and caveats: In an earlier analysis of over 550 of the donors, most TCR beta V segments were observed in productive rearrangements about 90% or about 30% of the time, broadly matching IMGT annotations. In vitro tests confirmed that a few of the cytomegalovirus-associated TCR beta chains recognize cytomegalovirus antigens. In both the original and validation cohorts, the classifier was reported to diagnose cytomegalovirus status with high specificity and sensitivity. In a later analysis, the rate of TCR association differed among HLA loci, with DRB1 alleles having the most associated TCRs and HLA-C alleles having the fewest. In a later analysis, HLA-associated TCR beta chains showed more clonal expansion and lower generation probabilities than non-associated chains that were equally common. Because some donors lacked HLA typing at each locus, the association tests relied only on the typed subset. In a later analysis, some 17,000 TCR beta sequences were associated with specific HLA alleles at a false discovery rate of 0.05. Most TCR sequences were seen in very few donors, while some public TCRs were found in many individuals. In a later analysis, several top co-occurrence clusters were reported to appear linked to parvovirus B19, influenza, CMV and Epstein-Barr virus. Immune exposure information for the cohort was limited to CMV serostatus. In a later analysis, most CMV-associated TCR beta chains were found to appear HLA-restricted, with HLA associations seemingly driven largely by CMV exposure. Strong co-occurrence of HLA alleles, especially DR and DQ, made assigning TCR associations to individual alleles difficult. The study listed approximately 160 TCR beta chains as associated with cytomegalovirus. Because counts were too low, roughly 16 rarely observed V segments, including chromosome 9 orphons, were excluded from the earlier analysis of some 590 of the donors. A further reported finding was that TCR beta sequences accurately predicted the HLA-A and HLA-B alleles for most subjects in the first cohort. A cluster of highly shared sequence variants was judged likely to represent a technical artifact of the sequencing pipeline. This cohort had only TCR beta chains sequenced, and the lack of alpha or paired-chain data limited which features could be detected. Correlated functional status among segregating V segments might reflect linkage disequilibrium, but an unknown experimental factor could not be ruled out. In a later genetic analysis, a missense DCLRE1C variant was associated with V-gene and J-gene trimming of TCR beta chains, and the association was replicated in an independent cohort. The presence/absence analyses assumed that sequencing depth was roughly uniform across donors, and that assumption may not be true. According to the authors, the approach could potentially be generalized to other disease states and immunological phenotypes. Compared with the roughly 700-donor mean, donors in an Asian-associated ancestry cluster had fewer N-insertions in productive TCRs, according to a later genetic analysis.

Library preparation employed the immunoSEQ multiplex PCR assay. For the multiplex PCR, a mixture combining 60 forward primers for TCR Vbeta segments and 13 reverse primers for TCR Jbeta segments was used. The CDR3 region of rearranged TCR beta genes was amplified from genomic DNA with a multiplex PCR assay. The amplified TCR beta libraries were sequenced on the Illumina HiSeq System as 87-base-pair reads. In the source study's methods: A later analysis counted some 80 million unique TCR beta chains across the approximately 700 repertoires, and around 12 million of these chains were shared by at least two donors. To remove PCR and sequencing errors, raw reads were error-corrected and collapsed into unique sequences using a nearest-neighbor algorithm that merged closely related sequences. CDR3 sequences were aligned to IMGT reference sequences to assign V, D and J gene segments. For a sequence to be retained, a match of at least six nucleotides to both a V gene segment and a J gene segment was required. Rearrangements were called productive when the CDR3 lacked stop codons and stayed in frame with V and J; all others were non-productive. Following IMGT convention, CDR3 was defined as the stretch from the second conserved V-encoded cysteine up to the conserved J-encoded phenylalanine. The earlier analysis of about 590 of the donors excluded sequences that lacked an unambiguous match to a single V gene segment. An earlier analysis of several hundred of the donors classified V segments as functional when productive rearrangements were above 56.7% and as segregating when the standard deviation between donors was above 5%. A statistical classification framework was built to diagnose cytomegalovirus status from the catalog of TCR beta chain sequences. A later analysis assigned V and J genes by comparing TCR nucleotide sequences with IMGT/GENE-DB human TR gene sequences. Using the TCRdist pipeline, a later analysis assigned CDR3 sequences along with most-parsimonious VDJ recombination scenarios. In a later analysis, each TCR beta chain was defined by its CDR3 amino acid sequence together with its V-gene family, and reads without a unique V-gene family were excluded. A later analysis removed nearly 600 highly shared, low-generation-probability nucleotide sequences to deal with suspected cross-contamination and a sequencing artifact. For each public chain, a later analysis derived a clonal expansion index from normalized ranks of inferred template counts within each repertoire. In a later analysis, generation probabilities were computed with a VDJ recombination model fitted to out-of-frame rearrangements, and the resulting probabilities were checked against IGoR. Hypergeometric tests were used in a later analysis to score TCR-TCR, TCR-HLA and TCR-CMV co-occurrence, with a repertoire-size bias correction applied to the TCR pairs. In a later analysis, false discovery rates were estimated by permuting HLA or CMV assignments 20 times. In a later analysis, co-occurring TCRs were grouped with DBSCAN, and TCRdist sequence similarity was added when clustering was performed within HLA-allele-positive subsets. Repertoires with fewer than 30,000 or more than 120,000 public chains, plus five repertoires with anomalous nucleotide sharing, were excluded from co-occurrence clustering. TCRdb carries this immuneACCESS record with in-frame sequences only. Its versions omit some clonotypes, under half of them owing to an unresolved V gene in the studies checked, with the rest unexplained. V, J and clone size are those of that table, while D and trimming were read from the DNA. The table of this sample itemizes some 83,000 clones. Clones ranked in the top ten supply 0.95% to 1.3% of the sample.

The cohort was made up of 666 healthy bone marrow donors. At the time of sampling, all cohort members were nominally healthy, though unrecorded immune exposures were likely present. The donor was CMV seronegative and belonged to the group of around 350 seronegative cohort members. Every donor gave a peripheral blood sample, and the peripheral blood mononuclear cells from that sample were used for TCR beta sequencing. Genomic DNA was extracted from the blood cell samples with the Qiagen DNeasy Blood Extraction Kit. In the case of this clone: Its antigen target is currently unknown.

This clonotype was sampled from a woman aged 25-40 years in good health and CMV-seronegative. Sequenced input: PBMCs.

The CDR3 protein: CASSSGTFSYEQYF. The nucleotide sequence reads TGTGCCAGCAGTAGCGGGACGTTCTCCTACGAGCAGTACTTC. This receptor chain uses TRBV6-1 and TRBJ2-7, with TRBD2 matching 7 junction bases. The germline V gene yields MNHNS for CDR1 and SASEGT for CDR2. The CDR3 holds 14 amino acids from the cysteine to the phenylalanine. Just CDR3 DNA is preserved here, 42 bases in frame from base 1. Clipping removes 5 bases from V and 0 bases from J, with 4 as the unmatched junction base count.